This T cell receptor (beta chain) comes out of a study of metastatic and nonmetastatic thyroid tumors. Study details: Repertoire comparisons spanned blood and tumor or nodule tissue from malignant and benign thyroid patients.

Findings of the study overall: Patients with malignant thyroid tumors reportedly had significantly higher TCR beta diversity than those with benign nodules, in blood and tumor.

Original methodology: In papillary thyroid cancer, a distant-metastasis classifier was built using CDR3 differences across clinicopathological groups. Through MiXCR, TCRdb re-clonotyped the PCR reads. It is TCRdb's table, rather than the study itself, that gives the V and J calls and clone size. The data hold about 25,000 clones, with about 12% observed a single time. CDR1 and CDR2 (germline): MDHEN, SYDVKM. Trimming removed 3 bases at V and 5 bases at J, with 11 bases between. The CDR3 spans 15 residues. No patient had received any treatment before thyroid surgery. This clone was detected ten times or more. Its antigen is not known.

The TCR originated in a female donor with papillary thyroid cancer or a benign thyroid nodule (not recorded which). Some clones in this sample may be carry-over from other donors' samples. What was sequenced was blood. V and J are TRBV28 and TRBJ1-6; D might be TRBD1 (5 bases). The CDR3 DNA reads TGTGCCAGCAGTTTTAGGGGCGGGGATAATTCACCCCTCCACTTT. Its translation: CASSFRGGDNSPLHF.